This is a list of T cell receptor beta chains from one sample in a study of shared clonotypes between healthy human individuals. Here immunoSEQ multiplex PCR was the method, and the copy in TCRdb shows in-frame clones only, minus some. There are some 2 million clones in the sample; about 95% occur only once, and approximately 1% lies in the top ten. Sequenced sample: naive CD8+ T cells sorted from blood. Source of these receptors: a man between 18 and 35 years old in good health. Each CDR3 is given with its conserved first and last residue. Fields, in order: clone size, D gene, CDR3 length, J gene, V gene, CDR3 protein, CDR3 DNA. A D gene is named only where the DNA matches it firmly. Part of the rows lack a size; the others show once, few, many or a class for expanded clones.

. . 12 TRBJ2-2 TRBV5-1 CASSLAAGELFF TGCGCCAGCAGCTTGGCGGCCGGGGAGCTGTTTTTT
. . 14 TRBJ2-2 TRBV27 CASSHRPLGGELFF TGTGCCAGCAGCCACCGGCCCCTCGGGGGGGAGCTGTTTTTT
. . 14 TRBJ2-2 TRBV19 CASSSLAGTGELFF TGTGCCAGTAGTAGCCTAGCTGGTACCGGGGAGCTGTTTTTT
. TRBD2 14 TRBJ2-5 TRBV6-5 CASRMGLAEETQYF TGTGCCAGCAGAATGGGACTAGCGGAAGAGACCCAGTACTTC
. TRBD2 16 TRBJ2-3 TRBV7-9 CASSTRTSGVSDTQYF TGTGCCAGCAGCACCCGGACTAGCGGGGTCTCAGATACGCAGTATTTT
. TRBD2 18 TRBJ2-1 TRBV7-9 CASSPMGAGGLSYNEQFF TGTGCCAGCTCTCCCATGGGAGCGGGAGGCCTCTCCTACAATGAGCAGTTCTTC
. TRBD2 18 TRBJ2-1 TRBV29-1 CSVEGGLARSSSYNEQFF TGCAGCGTTGAAGGGGGACTAGCGCGTAGCAGCTCCTACAATGAGCAGTTCTTC
. TRBD1 16 TRBJ2-2 TRBV10-1 CAVQGPGQANTGELFF TGCGCCGTACAAGGACCGGGACAGGCGAACACCGGGGAGCTGTTTTTT
. . 12 TRBJ2-7 TRBV29-1 CSVGTASYEQYF TGCAGCGTCGGGACTGCCTCCTACGAGCAGTACTTC
. TRBD1 15 TRBJ2-7 TRBV7-8 CASSLGRGPGYEQYF TGTGCCAGCAGCTTAGGCAGGGGGCCGGGCTACGAGCAGTACTTC
. . 17 TRBJ2-3 TRBV5-4 CASSLGVGLGSTDTQYF TGTGCCAGCAGCTTGGGAGTAGGGCTAGGAAGCACAGATACGCAGTATTTT
few . 13 TRBJ1-2 TRBV27 CASSLAASYGYTF TGTGCCAGCAGTTTGGCAGCCTCCTATGGCTACACCTTC
. . 14 TRBJ1-5 TRBV27 CASSSQGRNQPQHF TGTGCCAGCAGTTCTCAGGGGCGCAATCAGCCCCAGCATTTT
. . 14 TRBJ2-5 TRBV6-5 CASSLGVYQETQYF TGTGCCAGCAGCCTGGGAGTGTACCAAGAGACCCAGTACTTC
. . 15 TRBJ1-4 TRBV2 CAQKYEWGENEKLFF TGTGCCCAGAAATACGAATGGGGGGAAAATGAAAAACTGTTTTTT
. TRBD1 13 TRBJ1-2 TRBV30 CAWGTGTGYGYTF TGTGCCTGGGGAACCGGGACAGGCTATGGCTACACCTTC
. TRBD1 13 TRBJ2-7 TRBV2 CASRNRGDYEQYF TGTGCCAGCAGAAACAGGGGCGACTACGAGCAGTACTTC
. TRBD1 15 TRBJ1-2 TRBV11-2 CASSGGDRVYYGYTF TGTGCCAGCAGCGGCGGCGACAGGGTTTACTATGGCTACACCTTC
. . 15 TRBJ2-1 TRBV4-3 CASSQDRLGYNEQFF TGCGCCAGCAGCCAAGATCGGCTGGGATACAATGAGCAGTTCTTC
. . 14 TRBJ2-7 TRBV4-1 CASSHAGVGYEQYF TGCGCCAGCAGCCACGCAGGGGTTGGCTACGAGCAGTACTTC
. . 16 TRBJ1-6 TRBV5-1 CASSLEGSSYNSPLHF TGCGCCAGCAGCTTGGAGGGCAGCTCCTATAATTCACCCCTCCACTTT
. . 16 TRBJ2-2 TRBV7-2 CASSLGQLLNPGELFF TGTGCCAGCAGCTTAGGCCAGCTTCTTAATCCCGGGGAGCTGTTTTTT